A single sample gave rise to the 23 T cell receptor beta chains below, sequenced in a study of cytomegalovirus exposure and HLA in healthy donors. Vbeta (60) and Jbeta (13) primers were used in the PCR. Clones were sequenced by immunoSEQ multiplex PCR, and TCRdb holds only the in-frame ones, with some missing. The sample contains some 180,000 clones, just over 75% of which appear only once. The source material was PBMCs. The receptors were sampled from a man aged 18 to 30 in good health and CMV-seronegative.

The chain recombines TRBV27 with TRBJ2-5, with D unresolved. Between the trimmed V and J ends, which lost 0 bases and 3 bases, there was a span of 8 bases. The CDR3 covers 14 residues. The V gene's germline CDR1 is MNHEY and CDR2 SMNVEV (reference sequence). The CDR3 sequence: CASSLSPSKETQYF. DNA of the CDR3: TGTGCCAGCAGTTTATCCCCAAGCAAAGAGACCCAGTACTTC.

This chain connects TRBV19 to TRBJ2-1, with a weak D call TRBD2 (5 bases). This CDR3 contains 13 residues. Trimming removed 4 bases at V and 9 bases at J, with 13 bases between. Per germline, CDR1 LNHDA and CDR2 SQIVND (reference sequence). CDR3 DNA sequence: TGTGCCAGTAGTACTCGGGATAAGGGTGAGCAGTTCTTC. Its protein product is CASSTRDKGEQFF.

This rearrangement joins TRBV15 to TRBJ2-5, with D possibly TRBD1 on 6 matching bases. The J call may be in error: the DNA end matches TRBJ2-7 better. The CDR3 loop spans 15 amino acids. CDR1 and CDR2 (germline): LNHNV, YYDKDF (reference sequence). Here the CDR3 DNA reads TGTGCCACCAGCAGAGAACCGACAGGCCGGAACGAGCAGTACTTC. Protein sequence: CATSREPTGRNEQYF.

Concerning this clone: The junction departs from the called germline gene at one end, perhaps through a read error. CDR3 sequence: CVSRPEREIPDEQFF. The CDR3 DNA reads as TGTGTCAGCCGGCCGGAGCGGGAGATCCCGGATGAGCAGTTCTTC. The V and J genes are TRBV6-5 and TRBJ2-1, with 8 bases identical to TRBD2. CDR1 and CDR2 (germline): MNHEY, SVGAGI. The CDR3 sequence is 15 residues long.

The chain links TRBV27 to TRBJ1-5, with 7 bases that match TRBD1. This CDR3 comprises 15 residues. Per the germline V gene, CDR1 is MNHEY and CDR2 is SMNVEV (reference sequence). Trimming cost V 8 bases and J 1 base; bases outside gene matches: 8. The CDR3 coding sequence is TGTGCCAGCCGACTGGGGACAGACAGCAATCAGCCCCAGCATTTT. Amino acid sequence: CASRLGTDSNQPQHF.

Here the CDR3 DNA reads TGCGCCAGCAGCGCCCAGGGGGCCACCCTCCAAGAGACCCAGTACTTC. Protein product: CASSAQGATLQETQYF. The chain carries TRBV5-1 and TRBJ2-5; 8 nucleotides match TRBD1. Looked up from germline, CDR1 is SGHRS and CDR2 is YFSETQ. The CDR3 length is 16 residues. The ends lost 4 bases at V and 1 base at J; junction bases unmatched: 9. The complete variable domain, with remaining parts taken from reference TRBV5-1 and TRBJ2-5, reads KAGVTQTPRYLIKTRGQQVTLSCSPISGHRSVSWYQQTPGQGLQFLFEYFSETQRNKGNFPGRFSGRQFSNSRSEMNVSTLELGDSALYLCASSAQGATLQETQYFGPGTRLLVL.

The V and J genes are TRBV2 and TRBJ2-7, with TRBD1 identical over 11 bases. The CDR3 is made up of 13 amino acids. Germline assignment: CDR1 SNHLY and CDR2 FYNNEI. Trimming cost V 4 bases and J 5 bases; bases outside gene matches: 1. This CDR3 is CASSGDRGDEQYF. CDR3 DNA sequence: TGTGCCAGCAGTGGGGACAGGGGGGACGAGCAGTACTTC.

This chain links TRBV9 with TRBJ1-2; possibly TRBD1 for D (5 bases). Deletions cut 3 bases from V and 10 bases from J, with 13 bases between. The CDR3 consists of 12 residues. The germline gives CDR1 SGDLS, CDR2 YYNGEE. The chain's CDR3 is CASSGGTGSYTF. DNA for the CDR3: TGTGCCAGCAGCGGAGGAACAGGATCCTACACCTTC. The full variable domain, rest sourced from reference TRBV9 and TRBJ1-2, is DSGVTQTPKHLITATGQRVTLRCSPRSGDLSVYWYQQSLDQGLQFLIQYYNGEERAKGNILERFSAQQFPDLHSELNLSSLELGDSALYFCASSGGTGSYTFGSGTRLTVV.

The V gene is TRBV5-4, the J gene TRBJ1-6, with TRBD1 matching 8 bases. CDR1 is SGHNT, CDR2 YYREEE, per germline (reference sequence). This CDR3 comprises 15 residues. V trimming: 4 bases; J trimming: 10 bases; junction bases outside the gene matches: 10. CDR3 DNA sequence: TGTGCCAGCAGCCCTGACAGGGGCAGATACTCACCCCTCCACTTT. Protein: CASSPDRGRYSPLHF. Full variable domain (missing parts from reference TRBV5-4 and TRBJ1-6): ETGVTQSPTHLIKTRGQQVTLRCSSQSGHNTVSWYQQALGQGPQFIFQYYREEENGRGNFPPRFSGLQFPNYSSELNVNALELDDSALYLCASSPDRGRYSPLHFGNGTRLTVT.

The J gene is TRBJ2-1, the V gene TRBV11-1; TRBD2 aligns across 10 bases. Trimming took 4 bases from V and 7 from J; bases not matched to a gene: 10. The CDR3 sequence is 16 residues long. Germline V gene data show CDR1 as SGHAT and CDR2 as FQDESV (reference sequence). The CDR3 nucleotides read TGTGCCAGCAGCTGGAGATTAGCGGGAGGCTGGAATGAGCAGTTCTTC. Its translation is CASSWRLAGGWNEQFF.

The chain joins TRBV18 to TRBJ1-1; tentative D call: TRBD1 (6 bases). Germline CDR1 reads KGHSH; CDR2 reads LQKENI. V lost 3 bases and J lost 4, with 24 bases in between. The CDR3 sequence is 18 residues long. This CDR3 reads CASSPFAWSRGLSTEAFF. The DNA for the CDR3 is TGTGCCAGCTCACCTTTTGCCTGGAGCAGGGGTCTTTCCACTGAAGCTTTCTTT.

The V call is TRBV6-1, the J call TRBJ2-3; TRBD2 aligns across 14 bases. Trimming took 3 bases from V and 6 from J; bases not matched to a gene: 8. CDR3 length: 17 residues. Per the germline V gene, CDR1 is MNHNS and CDR2 is SASEGT. CDR3 sequence (DNA): TGTGCCAGCAGTGACGAGCGACTAGCGGGGGGGCTGGATACGCAGTATTTT. Encoded protein: CASSDERLAGGLDTQYF.

This clone was seen only a few times. V and J are TRBV19 and TRBJ1-2, with D possibly matching TRBD1 (6 bases). V shed 2 bases and J shed 7 bases, with 26 bases lying between them. Germline-derived CDR1 and CDR2 are LNHDA and SQIVND (reference sequence). CDR3 length equals 18 residues. The CDR3 sequence is CASSINPTGPSIRGGYTF. CDR3 in DNA: TGTGCCAGTAGTATAAACCCGACAGGACCGTCTATAAGAGGTGGCTACACCTTC.

The chain joins TRBV7-8 to TRBJ1-1; D not resolved. CDR1 SGHVS and CDR2 FQNEAQ come from the germline V gene. V was cut by 3 bases and J by 6 bases, with 26 bases left in between. This CDR3 comprises 18 residues. CDR3 DNA sequence: TGTGCCAGCAGCTTGTCCGGGGAAGGTTTTTCCGGTTTAGCTGAAGCTTTCTTT. The encoded protein is CASSLSGEGFSGLAEAFF.

V usage is TRBV6-6 and J usage is TRBJ1-5, with unresolved D. The germline gives CDR1 MNHNY, CDR2 SVGAGI (reference sequence). Trimming removed 0 bases from V and 5 bases from J, with 8 bases in between. The CDR3 runs 14 residues. The CDR3 is CASSYSASHQPQHF. The CDR3 DNA reads as TGTGCCAGCAGTTACTCGGCCAGTCATCAGCCCCAGCATTTT.

The V gene is TRBV30, the J gene TRBJ2-1, with D possibly matching TRBD2 (6 bases). CDR1 and CDR2 (germline): GTSNPN, SVGIG (reference sequence). V was cut by 2 bases and J by 9 bases, with 17 bases left in between. The CDR3 spans 14 residues. CDR3 in DNA: TGTGCCTGGAGTATCAGGAGGGCCATCGGTGAGCAGTTCTTC. Translated: CAWSIRRAIGEQFF.

The chain combines TRBV4-3 with TRBJ2-1, with TRBD2 matching over 10 bases. The CDR3 is 20 residues long. Germline lookup yields CDR1 LGHNA and CDR2 YSLEER. J gave up 8 bases and V 0 bases, and 19 bases lay outside the gene matches. The CDR3 bases are TGCGCCAGCAGCCAAGAAACGAGATGGAGCGGGGGGGCCATTGACGATGAGCAGTTCTTC. Residues: CASSQETRWSGGAIDDEQFF.

The V and J genes are TRBV7-2 and TRBJ2-1, with a weak D call TRBD2 (5 bases). The CDR3 is made up of 14 amino acids. Looked up from germline, CDR1 is SGHTA and CDR2 is FQGNSA. V lost 2 bases, J lost 6 bases, and 11 bases lay in between. The CDR3 loop is CASSLTPAANEQFF. The CDR3 nucleotides read TGTGCCAGCAGCTTAACCCCAGCGGCCAATGAGCAGTTCTTC.

The rearrangement uses TRBV7-2 and TRBJ1-3, with 7 bases that match TRBD1. CDR3 length: 18 residues. V trimming: 4 bases; J trimming: 0 bases; junction bases outside the gene matches: 12. Germline CDR1 and CDR2: SGHTA and FQGNSA. This CDR3 reads CASSSQPTGQDSGNTIYF. The CDR3 coding sequence is TGTGCCAGCAGCTCCCAACCTACAGGACAGGACTCTGGAAACACCATATATTTT.

The V gene is TRBV2, the J gene TRBJ2-7; D might be TRBD1 (8 bases). V was trimmed by 6 bases and J by 2 bases, leaving 14 bases between them. Per germline, CDR1 SNHLY and CDR2 FYNNEI. CDR3 length: 14 amino acids. The CDR3 nucleotides are TGTGCCAGCAGATTACAGGGGGGGACCTACGAGCAGTACTTC. Amino acids: CASRLQGGTYEQYF.

This clone was counted once. V gene TRBV6-6 combines with J gene TRBJ2-7; possible D gene TRBD2, 6 bases. CDR1 is MNHNY, CDR2 SVGAGI, per germline (reference sequence). V dropped 7 bases and J dropped 2 bases, with 12 bases sitting between them. This CDR3 comprises 13 residues. This CDR3 reads CASTGDYPYEQYF. Written as DNA, the CDR3 is TGTGCCAGCACGGGAGACTACCCCTACGAGCAGTACTTC.

This clone appeared once. The CDR3 region is CASSLVYQGPNEQYF. The CDR3 DNA sequence: TGTGCCAGCAGCTTAGTTTATCAGGGGCCGAACGAGCAGTACTTC. This chain joins TRBV11-3 and TRBJ2-7; maybe TRBD1 (6 bases). CDR3 size: 15 residues. Per the germline V gene, CDR1 is SGHNT and CDR2 is YENEEA. Trimming took 1 base from V and 5 from J, leaving 15 bases between them.

This clone was counted between two and nine times. The chain joins TRBV7-3 to TRBJ2-2; D possibly corresponds to TRBD2 (7 bases). The CDR3 runs to 16 residues. Germline values: CDR1 SGHTA, CDR2 FQGTGA. Trimming stripped 4 bases from V and 0 bases from J, with 12 bases between. Here the CDR3 reads CASSSPGGSNTGELFF. The CDR3 coding sequence is TGTGCCAGCAGCTCCCCGGGGGGCTCGAACACCGGGGAGCTGTTTTTT.